This T cell receptor (beta chain) derives from a study of shared clonotypes between healthy human individuals. Across the study: With ages of 18 to 49, the donors were a couple of women and a few men. Three plates each covered CD4 naive and memory; CD8 naive two, CD8 memory one. Overall study findings and caveats: Sorted-subset sequencing, rarefaction showed, was incomplete despite large depth.

CD8 cells regarded as naive lacked CD45RO, were positively chosen for CCR7, and omitted terminally differentiated effector memory CD45RA+ cells. A remark on this clone: The antigen remains unidentified.

Germline CDR1 and CDR2: SGHNT and YENEEA. This CDR3 spans 14 amino acids. V lost 5 bases and J lost 7; bases outside the gene matches: 10. TCRdb's table, derived via immunoSEQ multiplex PCR, lists solely in-frame clones and lacks some. The sample carries 760,000 or so clones, about 96% recorded once. The receptor was isolated from a man in his thirties or forties in good health. The sequenced material came from naive CD8+ T cells sorted from blood. The genes are TRBV11-3 and TRBJ2-7; 8 bases are a match to TRBD1. The CDR3 spells CASSSRTGPGEQYF. CDR3 nucleotides: TGTGCCAGCAGCAGTAGGACAGGGCCGGGAGAGCAGTACTTC.